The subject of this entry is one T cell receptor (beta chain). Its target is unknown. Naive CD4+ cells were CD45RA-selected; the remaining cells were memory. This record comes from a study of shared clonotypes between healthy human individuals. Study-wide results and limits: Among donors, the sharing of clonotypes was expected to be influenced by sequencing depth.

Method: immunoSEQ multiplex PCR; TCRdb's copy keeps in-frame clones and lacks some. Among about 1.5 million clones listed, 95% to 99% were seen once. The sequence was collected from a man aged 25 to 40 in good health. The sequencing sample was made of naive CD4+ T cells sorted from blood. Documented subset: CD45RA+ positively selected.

The CDR3 sequence: CATLLGGSQETQYF. CDR3 bases: TGTGCCACCCTCCTAGGGGGGAGCCAAGAGACCCAGTACTTC. This chain links TRBV2 with TRBJ2-5; D assignment may be TRBD1 or TRBD2 (6 bases each). CDR3 size: 14 residues. Germline values: CDR1 SNHLY, CDR2 FYNNEI. Trimming removed 10 bases from V and 1 base from J, with 16 bases in between.